The entry below gives a single TCR beta chain sequence along with its context. The source of the sample is a study of blood T cell repertoires in COVID-19. For the study at large: Samples representing acute and convalescent COVID-19 were sourced from the United States, Italy and Spain. Sources were T cells, B-cell-depleted T cells, or PBMCs; the material itself was cDNA or gDNA.

There are 15 residues in the CDR3. In germline, CDR1 is SGHNT, CDR2 YYREEE (reference sequence). V lost 4 bases, J lost 6 bases, and 12 bases stayed unmatched. As handled by the study authors: How many nucleated cells were present was estimated from reference gene primer amplification. Produced via immunoSEQ multiplex PCR; TCRdb's table is partial and in-frame only. V and J calls and clone size are given by that table; D and trimming were obtained from the DNA. In the table there are fewer than 70,000 clones, almost 95% of which are singletons. The TCR comes from a man aged 45-65 years with active COVID-19. The sequenced sample consisted of peripheral blood. The chain employs TRBV5-4 and TRBJ1-1; 7 bases are a match to TRBD1. CDR3 amino acids: CASSAEQGYSSEAFF. The CDR3 bases are TGTGCCAGCAGCGCAGAACAGGGGTACTCATCTGAAGCTTTCTTT.